One and the same sample provided the 16 T cell receptor beta chains below, sequenced in a study of CD8+ T cells in alopecia areata. Described treatment: oral pan-JAK inhibitor, 5-10 mg twice daily. Investigators isolated RNA and reverse transcribed it into cDNA to act as the sequencing template. The repertoire was sequenced with immunoSEQ multiplex PCR; TCRdb's copy has only in-frame clones and lacks some. This sample has approximately 120,000 clones; about 59% occur once, and the top ten carry around 5.7%. Sample: CD4+ T cells sorted from blood, taken at week 4, from a patient treated with tofacitinib. The receptors here all came from a human donor with alopecia areata.

The chain joins TRBV7-2 to TRBJ2-5, with TRBD1 as a possible D gene (6 bases). Deletions cut 3 bases from V and 5 bases from J, with 10 bases between. CDR3 size: 13 residues. The germline CDR1 and CDR2 sequences are SGHTA and FQGNSA. The CDR3 DNA sequence: TGTGCCAGCAGCTTCAGGGGCCGGGAGACCCAGTACTTC. Amino acids: CASSFRGRETQYF.

The chain carries TRBV30 and TRBJ2-7; 9 bases match TRBD1. The V gene end was trimmed by 8 bases and the J gene end by 4 bases; junction bases not matched to a gene: 9. Germline V gene data show CDR1 as GTSNPN and CDR2 as SVGIG (reference sequence). This CDR3 is built from 13 residues. The CDR3 is CARRQGDSYEQYF. The CDR3 bases are TGTGCCCGCCGACAGGGGGATAGTTACGAGCAGTACTTC.

This chain uses TRBV30 with TRBJ2-1; 10 bases agree with TRBD1. Germline V gene sequence: CDR1 GTSNPN, CDR2 SVGIG (reference sequence). The CDR3 contains 16 residues. Trimming took 0 bases from V and 4 from J; bases not matched to a gene: 6. DNA for the CDR3: TGTGCCTGGAGTGTTGGACAGGGGGAGCGGTACAATGAGCAGTTCTTC. Translated: CAWSVGQGERYNEQFF.

The rearrangement joins TRBV4-3 to TRBJ1-2; D uncertain. This CDR3 region has 16 residues. Germline lookup yields CDR1 LGHNA and CDR2 YSLEER. Trimming removed 0 bases at V and 4 bases at J, with 15 bases between. The CDR3 loop is CASSQDVASGRYGYTF. The CDR3 DNA is TGCGCCAGCAGCCAAGATGTCGCCTCTGGGCGCTATGGCTACACCTTC.

The chain employs TRBV28 and TRBJ1-3; D may be TRBD1 (5 bases). The germline V gene has CDR1 MDHEN and CDR2 SYDVKM. V was clipped by 2 bases and J by 6 bases, with 14 bases between them. The CDR3 consists of 15 residues. The CDR3 sequence is CASSLVQGGKNTIYF. The DNA of the CDR3 is TGTGCCAGCAGTTTAGTCCAGGGCGGAAAAAACACCATATATTTT.

The chain links TRBV29-1 to TRBJ1-2; TRBD1 agrees at 10 bases. The V and J ends lost 6 bases and 3 bases, in that order; junction bases with no gene match: 4. The length of the CDR3 is 13 residues. CDR1 is SQVTM, CDR2 ANQGSEA, per germline. CDR3 amino acids: CSVDRGRYYGYTF. As DNA, the CDR3 is TGCAGCGTCGACAGGGGGCGATACTATGGCTACACCTTC.

This clone showed up just once. V is TRBV13 and J is TRBJ2-6, with 8 bases aligning to TRBD1. Trimming at V came to 1 base and at J to 2 bases, leaving 4 bases not matched to a gene. The CDR3 has 17 residues. Germline CDR1 and CDR2: PRHDT and FYEKMQ (reference sequence). CDR3 loop: CASSLVQGAAGANVLTF. CDR3 nucleotide sequence: TGTGCCAGCAGCTTAGTCCAGGGGGCGGCTGGGGCCAACGTCCTGACTTTC.

The chain recombines TRBV11-2 with TRBJ2-1; D gene ambiguous. V gave up 5 bases and J gave up 6 bases, with 14 bases separating them. The germline V gene has CDR1 SGHAT and CDR2 FQNNGV. The CDR3 is 14 residues long. CDR3 bases: TGTGCCAGCAGCCGGCCGGCCGGGCCCAATGAGCAGTTCTTC. It encodes CASSRPAGPNEQFF.

This clone has only a few counts. Here the CDR3 DNA reads TGCGCCAGCAGCTTGGAAGGGGCACCCTCCTACGAGCAGTACTTC. This encodes CASSLEGAPSYEQYF. This chain joins TRBV5-1 and TRBJ2-7; tentatively, D is TRBD1 (5 bases). Germline values: CDR1 SGHRS, CDR2 YFSETQ. Trimming pared 0 bases from V and 0 bases from J, leaving 10 bases between. CDR3 length: 15 amino acids.

This chain links TRBV5-6 with TRBJ1-2; 7 positions match TRBD1. The CDR3 extends over 16 amino acids. Trimming at V came to 0 bases and at J to 6 bases, leaving 11 bases not matched to a gene. Germline V gene sequence: CDR1 SGHDT, CDR2 YYEEEE. CDR3 sequence: CASSLETGKFIHGYTF. CDR3 coding DNA: TGTGCCAGCAGCTTGGAGACAGGGAAGTTCATCCATGGCTACACCTTC.

This chain joins TRBV30 and TRBJ1-2, with D tentatively TRBD1 (6 bases). Deletions cut 2 bases from V and 3 bases from J, with 10 bases between. Germline CDR1 and CDR2: GTSNPN and SVGIG (reference sequence). CDR3 length equals 13 residues. DNA for the CDR3: TGTGCCTGGAGTCAGGGGCCTCACTATGGCTACACCTTC. Translation gives CAWSQGPHYGYTF.

The chain couples TRBV15 to TRBJ1-5; no definite D call. The CDR3 runs 15 residues. Trimming pared 0 bases from V and 4 bases from J, leaving 10 bases between. Germline lookup yields CDR1 LNHNV and CDR2 YYDKDF (reference sequence). The CDR3 region is CATSRDRVRNQPQHF. CDR3 nucleotides: TGTGCCACCAGCAGAGATCGGGTTCGGAATCAGCCCCAGCATTTT.

The CDR3 DNA is TGTGCCAGCAGCTTGGACGACAGCTCCTACGAGCAGTACTTC. It codes for CASSLDDSSYEQYF. The V and J genes are TRBV5-5 and TRBJ2-7; tentative D call: TRBD1 (5 bases). Germline CDR1 SGHKS, CDR2 YYEKEE (reference sequence). This CDR3 is built from 14 residues. V was trimmed by 0 bases and J by 0 bases, leaving 7 bases between them.

The table lists this clone with a few counts. The genes are TRBV6-6 and TRBJ1-5; no firm D call. The CDR3 loop spans 12 amino acids. Per germline, CDR1 MNHNY and CDR2 SVGAGI (reference sequence). V lost 6 bases and J 4 bases, leaving 7 bases between the germline ends. The CDR3 loop is CASSRANQPQHF. The CDR3 DNA reads TGTGCCAGCAGCCGGGCTAATCAGCCCCAGCATTTT.

CDR3 in amino acids: CATSRYRENTEAFF. In DNA form, the CDR3 reads TGTGCCACGTCAAGATACAGGGAGAACACTGAAGCTTTCTTT. V usage is TRBV15 and J usage is TRBJ1-1; weak D call: TRBD1 (6 bases). This CDR3 comprises 14 residues. Per germline, CDR1 LNHNV and CDR2 YYDKDF (reference sequence). The ends were cut back, 9 bases at V and 1 base at J, with 15 bases in the middle.

This clone was observed a few times. The V call is TRBV30, the J call TRBJ1-2; TRBD1 matches at 9 bases. J gave up 2 bases and V 8 bases, and 9 bases lay outside the gene matches. Looked up from germline, CDR1 is GTSNPN and CDR2 is SVGIG (reference sequence). The CDR3 totals 14 residues. In DNA form, the CDR3 reads TGTGCCGGGACCGGGACAGGGATGAACTATGGCTACACCTTC. This gives the protein CAGTGTGMNYGYTF.